The present T cell receptor (beta chain) was sequenced within a study of blood T cell repertoires in COVID-19. About the research overall: PBMCs, B-cell-depleted T cells, or T cells provided the cDNA or gDNA that made up the material.

The CDR3 spans 15 residues. Source study methods: Estimated nucleated cell counts came from reference gene primer amplification. Using immunoSEQ multiplex PCR, the repertoire was profiled, and TCRdb retains in-frame clones only, with some absent. Clonal size and the V and J genes are those of that table, whereas D and trimming came from the DNA. Of about 65,000 clones listed, approximately 93% were seen once; the top ten hold 2.9%. The rearrangement links TRBV21-1 to TRBJ1-4; the D call in the table, TRBD1, was not verified against the DNA. TRBV21-1 is shown as a pseudogene. The source material was peripheral blood. This TCR was sampled from a man between 65 and 85 years old with active COVID-19. CDR3 nucleotide sequence: TGTGCCAGCAGCATATACAGGGGGCAGGATGAAAAACTGTTTTTT. Amino acid sequence: CASSIYRGQDEKLFF.